Below are 25 T cell receptor beta chains sequenced from a single sample in a study of cytomegalovirus exposure and HLA in healthy donors. The PCR made use of 60 Vbeta and 13 Jbeta primers. Using immunoSEQ multiplex PCR, the repertoire was profiled, and TCRdb retains in-frame clones only, with some absent. The sample lists about 59,000 clones; about 80% were seen once. Sequencing was performed on PBMCs. The receptors shown here come from a man aged 35 to 55 in good health and CMV-seronegative.

The chain recombines TRBV27 with TRBJ2-3; D unclear. Germline CDR1 is MNHEY and CDR2 is SMNVEV (reference sequence). This CDR3 has 13 residues. Trimming stripped 7 bases from V and 6 bases from J, with 14 bases between. The CDR3 here is CASTPPLRDTQYF. The CDR3 bases are TGTGCCAGCACCCCGCCTTTGCGCGATACGCAGTATTTT.

The rearrangement uses TRBV5-5 and TRBJ1-1; D remains unclear. Germline V gene data show CDR1 as SGHKS and CDR2 as YYEKEE (reference sequence). The CDR3 contains 16 residues. V was trimmed by 1 base and J by 7 bases, leaving 20 bases between them. CDR3 loop: CASSLYVQRVGSEAFF. In DNA, the CDR3 is TGTGCCAGCAGCTTGTATGTCCAGCGGGTGGGAAGTGAAGCTTTCTTT.

The chain has TRBV6-5 and TRBJ1-5; D perhaps matches TRBD1 (6 bases). This CDR3 comprises 14 residues. Germline V CDR1 and CDR2: MNHEY, SVGAGI. Trimming cost V 6 bases and J 2 bases, with 11 bases left between them. CDR3 residues: CASRTGDGNQPQHF. The DNA of the CDR3 is TGTGCCAGCAGGACAGGTGACGGCAATCAGCCCCAGCATTTT.

The V and J genes are TRBV19 and TRBJ2-7; possibly TRBD2 for D (5 bases). Germline V gives CDR1 LNHDA, CDR2 SQIVND (reference sequence). Trimming shortened V by 4 bases and J by 4 bases, and 11 bases separated the two germline ends. The CDR3 has 13 residues. CDR3 sequence (DNA): TGTGCCAGTAGTACCCCCCCGGGATACGAGCAGTACTTC. Translation gives CASSTPPGYEQYF.

This clone was picked up a small number of times. J is TRBJ2-1 and V is TRBV7-9; TRBD1 agrees at 8 bases. This CDR3 has 14 amino acids. The germline gives CDR1 SEHNR, CDR2 FQNEAQ (reference sequence). Trimming at V came to 4 bases and at J to 11 bases, leaving 10 bases not matched to a gene. CDR3 loop: CASSSGQGGYQQFF. For the CDR3, the DNA is TGTGCCAGCAGCTCAGGACAGGGCGGGTATCAGCAGTTCTTC.

The count of this clone is one. The V gene is TRBV28, the J gene TRBJ1-2; D remains ambiguous. From germline, CDR1 is MDHEN and CDR2 SYDVKM. This CDR3 comprises 13 residues. V shed 6 bases and J shed 4 bases, with 12 bases lying between them. Written as DNA, the CDR3 is TGTGCCAGCAGCCAGACTCTCTCCTATGGCTACACCTTC. The encoded protein is CASSQTLSYGYTF.

This clone was observed a single time. The chain has TRBV7-9 and TRBJ2-7, with TRBD1 identical over 8 bases. Germline CDR1 is SEHNR and CDR2 is FQNEAQ (reference sequence). The CDR3 sequence is 14 residues long. V shed 5 bases, J shed 9 bases, and the junction held 12 bases outside the gene matches. The CDR3 region is CASSARQGKGVQYF. In nucleotides, the CDR3 is TGTGCCAGCAGCGCTCGACAGGGGAAAGGAGTGCAGTACTTC.

V is TRBV5-6 and J is TRBJ2-2; 7 bases line up with TRBD2. The V gene end was trimmed by 0 bases and the J gene end by 2 bases; junction bases not matched to a gene: 4. This CDR3 contains 16 residues. Per germline, CDR1 SGHDT and CDR2 YYEEEE. The CDR3 bases are TGTGCCAGCAGCTTGGCGGGGGGATCAAACACCGGGGAGCTGTTTTTT. Protein sequence: CASSLAGGSNTGELFF.

V and J are TRBV5-5 and TRBJ1-2, with 7 bases that match TRBD1. V lost 4 bases, J lost 2 bases, and 8 bases stayed unmatched. The CDR3 runs to 15 residues. Germline values: CDR1 SGHKS, CDR2 YYEKEE (reference sequence). The CDR3 DNA reads TGTGCCAGCAGCCCGGAGGGGGCAGCGAACTATGGCTACACCTTC. Translation: CASSPEGAANYGYTF. Complete variable domain (other parts from reference TRBV5-5 and TRBJ1-2): DAGVTQSPTHLIKTRGQQVTLRCSPISGHKSVSWYQQVLGQGPQFIFQYYEKEERGRGNFPDRFSARQFPNYSSELNVNALLLGDSALYLCASSPEGAANYGYTFGSGTRLTVV.

This clone was observed a few times. The chain joins TRBV5-4 to TRBJ2-1; TRBD1 agrees at 7 bases. This CDR3 contains 13 residues. Germline V gene sequence: CDR1 SGHNT, CDR2 YYREEE (reference sequence). V lost 4 bases to trimming and J lost 5 bases; unmatched junction nucleotides: 3. CDR3 sequence (DNA): TGTGCCAGCAGCACCGGGACAGACAATGAGCAGTTCTTC. Its protein product is CASSTGTDNEQFF.

The chain joins TRBV5-4 to TRBJ1-1, with 9 bases matching TRBD1. J gave up 6 bases and V 4 bases, and 7 bases lay outside the gene matches. Germline CDR1 SGHNT, CDR2 YYREEE (reference sequence). The length of the CDR3 is 14 residues. This CDR3 reads CASSRRTGESEAFF. The CDR3 DNA reads TGTGCCAGCAGCAGGCGGACAGGGGAGTCTGAAGCTTTCTTT. Full variable domain (rest looked up from reference TRBV5-4 and TRBJ1-1): ETGVTQSPTHLIKTRGQQVTLRCSSQSGHNTVSWYQQALGQGPQFIFQYYREEENGRGNFPPRFSGLQFPNYSSELNVNALELDDSALYLCASSRRTGESEAFFGQGTRLTVV.

This chain uses TRBV30 with TRBJ2-3; D ambiguous. V lost 3 bases and J lost 2, with 12 bases in between. CDR3 size: 14 residues. Per germline, CDR1 GTSNPN and CDR2 SVGIG (reference sequence). Here the CDR3 DNA reads TGTGCCTGGAGCAGTTTTTCTTCCACAGATACGCAGTATTTT. Amino acid sequence: CAWSSFSSTDTQYF.

The chain couples TRBV7-9 to TRBJ1-2, with D perhaps matching TRBD1 (5 bases). Trimming stripped 2 bases from V and 2 bases from J, with 9 bases between. Germline V gene lookup returns CDR1 SEHNR and CDR2 FQNEAQ (reference sequence). This CDR3 has 14 residues. CDR3 protein: CASSLLQGNYGYTF. DNA for the CDR3: TGTGCCAGCAGCTTATTGCAGGGAAACTATGGCTACACCTTC.

This rearrangement joins TRBV9 to TRBJ1-1; D gene uncertain. The CDR3 sequence is 12 residues long. In germline, CDR1 is SGDLS, CDR2 YYNGEE. The V and J ends lost 4 bases and 1 base respectively, with 5 bases between them. This CDR3 reads CASSPGNTEAFF. Here the CDR3 DNA reads TGTGCCAGCAGCCCGGGGAACACTGAAGCTTTCTTT. Combining the CDR3 with reference TRBV9 and TRBJ1-1 gives the whole variable domain DSGVTQTPKHLITATGQRVTLRCSPRSGDLSVYWYQQSLDQGLQFLIQYYNGEERAKGNILERFSAQQFPDLHSELNLSSLELGDSALYFCASSPGNTEAFFGQGTRLTVV.

The chain employs TRBV6-5 and TRBJ1-2, with TRBD1 identical over 7 bases. After removal of 7 bases from V and 6 bases from J, the junction contained 14 bases not matched to a gene. The CDR3 is made up of 15 amino acids. CDR1 is MNHEY, CDR2 SVGAGI, per germline. CDR3 nucleotides: TGTGCCAGCATTCCGTCGGGACAGTTAACTGATGGCTACACCTTC. Translation: CASIPSGQLTDGYTF.

This clone was seen once. The gene calls are TRBV5-6 and TRBJ1-1, with TRBD1 as a possible D gene (5 bases). The V end was cut by 2 bases, the J end by 0 bases, with 11 bases between. From germline, CDR1 is SGHDT and CDR2 YYEEEE. The CDR3 is 15 residues long. The CDR3 sequence: CASSFVAGLNTEAFF. CDR3 coding DNA: TGTGCCAGCAGCTTCGTCGCGGGACTGAACACTGAAGCTTTCTTT.

The CDR3 DNA reads as TGTGCCAGTAGCCAAGGGACAGCCATGGGGGAGACCCAGTACTTC. Translating it yields CASSQGTAMGETQYF. The chain recombines TRBV19 with TRBJ2-5; TRBD1 matches at 7 bases. The V gene end was trimmed by 6 bases and the J gene end by 5 bases; junction bases not matched to a gene: 12. Germline V gene data show CDR1 as LNHDA and CDR2 as SQIVND (reference sequence). This CDR3 has 15 residues.

The rearrangement links TRBV5-4 to TRBJ1-1, with 8 bases that match TRBD1. The CDR3 spans 13 residues. V lost 0 bases to trimming and J lost 10 bases; unmatched junction nucleotides: 5. Germline V gene lookup returns CDR1 SGHNT and CDR2 YYREEE (reference sequence). The DNA of the CDR3 is TGTGCCAGCAGCTTGGATCCCAGGGGGCGAGCTTTCTTT. Translating gives CASSLDPRGRAFF.

The gene calls are TRBV4-3 and TRBJ1-3; D perhaps matches TRBD1 (5 bases). The V gene's germline CDR1 is LGHNA and CDR2 YSLEER. The V end was cut by 2 bases, the J end by 2 bases, with 10 bases between. This CDR3 is 15 amino acids long. CDR3 sequence: CASSQFARAGNTIYF. CDR3 bases: TGCGCCAGCAGCCAATTCGCCAGGGCTGGAAACACCATATATTTT.

This rearrangement joins TRBV6-5 to TRBJ2-7; TRBD1 matches at 7 bases. J gave up 0 bases and V 6 bases, and 2 bases lay outside the gene matches. This CDR3 contains 13 residues. Germline lookup yields CDR1 MNHEY and CDR2 SVGAGI. The CDR3 reads CASRRDSSYEQYV. The CDR3, as DNA: TGTGCCAGCAGACGGGACAGCTCCTACGAGCAGTACGTC.

V usage is TRBV18 and J usage is TRBJ2-3; 13 bases agree with TRBD2. V trimming: 3 bases; J trimming: 8 bases; junction bases outside the gene matches: 5. This CDR3 spans 15 amino acids. Germline CDR1 is KGHSH and CDR2 is LQKENI. The CDR3 sequence is CASSPPGLAGSTQYF. CDR3 in DNA: TGTGCCAGCTCACCTCCGGGACTAGCGGGGTCTACGCAGTATTTT.

This rearrangement joins TRBV7-2 to TRBJ1-1; no reliable D call. The germline gives CDR1 SGHTA, CDR2 FQGNSA. V was trimmed by 3 bases and J by 1 base, leaving 12 bases between them. The length of the CDR3 is 15 residues. The CDR3 coding sequence is TGTGCCAGCAGCTTTGGAGCGGACGGGAACACTGAAGCTTTCTTT. Amino acids: CASSFGADGNTEAFF.

The chain employs TRBV5-1 and TRBJ1-2, with D possibly TRBD1 on 6 matching bases. V lost 3 bases to trimming and J lost 3 bases, with 12 bases between them. Germline CDR1 SGHRS, CDR2 YFSETQ. The CDR3 is 14 amino acids. CDR3 nucleotides: TGCGCCAGCAGCTCGGCGACAGGCTACTATGGCTACACCTTC. It is translated as CASSSATGYYGYTF.

This chain uses TRBV28 with TRBJ1-5; D unclear. V lost 4 bases and J 1 base, leaving 20 bases between the germline ends. This CDR3 spans 18 amino acids. CDR1 is MDHEN and CDR2 is SYDVKM in the germline V gene. CDR3 amino acids: CASSSRRRAPFSNQPQHF. The CDR3 nucleotides read TGTGCCAGCAGTTCCAGGCGGAGGGCCCCCTTCAGCAATCAGCCCCAGCATTTT.

This clone was detected once. The CDR3: CASSLLDHGGGAPGNTIYF. DNA for the CDR3: TGTGCCAGCAGCTTACTTGATCATGGCGGGGGCGCCCCTGGAAACACCATATATTTT. The chain combines TRBV7-8 with TRBJ1-3; TRBD1 might be the D (6 bases). Germline V gene data show CDR1 as SGHVS and CDR2 as FQNEAQ. The CDR3 extends over 19 amino acids. The V and J ends lost 2 bases and 2 bases respectively, with 22 bases between them. The variable domain in full, completed from reference TRBV7-8 and TRBJ1-3, reads GAGVSQSPRYKVAKRGQDVALRCDPISGHVSLFWYQQALGQGPEFLTYFQNEAQLDKSGLPSDRFFAERPEGSVSTLKIQRTQQEDSAVYLCASSLLDHGGGAPGNTIYFGEGSWLTVV.